This T cell receptor (beta chain) was identified in a study of cytomegalovirus exposure and HLA in healthy donors. Notes on this clone: Antigen unknown.

Study conclusions and caveats: The authors enumerated 164 TCR beta chains as linked to cytomegalovirus. Rare sequences made up most TCRs, while some public TCRs were found in many donors.

Using immunoSEQ multiplex PCR, the repertoire was profiled, and TCRdb retains in-frame clones only, with some absent. The sample has roughly 48,000 clones; around 90% are singletons. Germline V lookup: CDR1 SGHRS, CDR2 YFSETQ. Trimming removed 3 bases at V and 0 bases at J, with 12 bases between. The CDR3 is made up of 15 amino acids. The TCR was taken from a woman under 40 in good health and CMV-seronegative. This chain connects TRBV5-1 to TRBJ1-1; the D gene is possibly TRBD1 (6 bases). The sample taken for sequencing was PBMCs. CDR3 sequence: CASSWGQSMNTEAFF. DNA for the CDR3: TGCGCCAGCAGCTGGGGGCAGTCGATGAACACTGAAGCTTTCTTT.